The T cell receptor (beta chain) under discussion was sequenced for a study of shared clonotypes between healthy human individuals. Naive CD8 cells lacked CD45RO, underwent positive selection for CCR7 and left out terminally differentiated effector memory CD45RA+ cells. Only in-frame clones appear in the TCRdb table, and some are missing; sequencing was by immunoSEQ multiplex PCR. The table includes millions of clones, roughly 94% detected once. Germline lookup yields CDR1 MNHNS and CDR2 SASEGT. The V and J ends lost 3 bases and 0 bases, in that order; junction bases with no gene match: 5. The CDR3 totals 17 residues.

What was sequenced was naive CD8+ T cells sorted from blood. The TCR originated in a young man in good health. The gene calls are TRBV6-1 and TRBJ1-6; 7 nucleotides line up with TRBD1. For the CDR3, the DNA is TGTGCCAGCAGTGACCTACCAGGGGGCTCCTATAATTCACCCCTCCACTTT. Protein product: CASSDLPGGSYNSPLHF.